This entry lists 14 T cell receptor beta chains sequenced from one sample in a study of blood T cell repertoires in COVID-19. Some clones are missing from TCRdb's copy, which holds only in-frame ones; the method was immunoSEQ multiplex PCR. The profile shows roughly 170,000 clones, more than 80% of them singletons. The sample taken for sequencing was PBMCs or T cells enriched from blood (not recorded which). These receptors were collected from a middle-aged man who had recovered from COVID-19.

V gene TRBV2 combines with J gene TRBJ1-5; possibly TRBD1 for D (5 bases). The V gene lost 7 bases and the J gene lost 5 bases, with 9 bases spanning the gap. The CDR3 extends over 12 amino acids. CDR1 is SNHLY and CDR2 is FYNNEI in the germline V gene. The CDR3 DNA follows: TGTGCCAGCACCCGGGGGGATCAGCCCCAGCATTTT. Its protein is CASTRGDQPQHF.

The chain has TRBV2 and TRBJ2-7; 9 nucleotides match TRBD1. The CDR3 loop spans 14 amino acids. Losses at the gene ends were 4 bases for V and 0 bases for J; bases not matched to a gene: 1. The germline CDR1 and CDR2 sequences are SNHLY and FYNNEI. The chain's CDR3 is CASSGDRVSYEQYF. CDR3 DNA: TGTGCCAGCAGTGGGGACAGGGTCTCCTACGAGCAGTACTTC.

The chain recombines TRBV11-2 with TRBJ2-1; D not certain. V gave up 0 bases and J gave up 4 bases, with 10 bases separating them. The CDR3 is made up of 15 amino acids. CDR1 and CDR2 (germline): SGHAT, FQNNGV. The CDR3 nucleotides are TGTGCCAGCAGCTTAGAGAGCTTTCTTTACAATGAGCAGTTCTTC. This sequence encodes CASSLESFLYNEQFF.

The chain has TRBV10-3 and TRBJ1-1; D possibly corresponds to TRBD1 (6 bases). CDR1 ENHRY and CDR2 SYGVKD come from the germline V gene. V was pared by 7 bases and J by 3 bases, with 18 bases between. This CDR3 contains 15 residues. The CDR3 spells CAITSQGQGHTEAFF. The CDR3 DNA is TGTGCCATCACCTCTCAGGGGCAGGGGCACACTGAAGCTTTCTTT.

V is TRBV15 and J is TRBJ1-2; 7 positions agree with TRBD1. Losses at the gene ends were 1 base for V and 5 bases for J; bases not matched to a gene: 13. Germline values: CDR1 LNHNV, CDR2 YYDKDF (reference sequence). The CDR3 spans 17 residues. The CDR3 DNA is TGTGCCACCAGCAGAGGACAGGGAGCCCCAACAAGATATGGCTACACCTTC. It codes for CATSRGQGAPTRYGYTF. The complete variable domain, with remaining parts taken from reference TRBV15 and TRBJ1-2, reads DAMVIQNPRYQVTQFGKPVTLSCSQTLNHNVMYWYQQKSSQAPKLLFHYYDKDFNNEADTPDNFQSRRPNTSFCFLDIRSPGLGDTAMYLCATSRGQGAPTRYGYTFGSGTRLTVV.

Regarding this clone: At one end the junction does not follow the germline gene, possibly because of a read error. This rearrangement joins TRBV4-1 to TRBJ1-2; weak D call: TRBD1 (5 bases). CDR3 length: 15 amino acids. Germline V gene data show CDR1 as MGHRA and CDR2 as YSYEKL. The CDR3 region is CASSPNPGTHYGYTF. The CDR3 nucleotides read TGCGCCAGCAGCCCAAACCCCGGGACTCACTACGGCTACACCTTC.

This clone was detected only once. The gene calls are TRBV4-1 and TRBJ1-1; tentative D call: TRBD1 (5 bases). Germline V CDR1 and CDR2: MGHRA, YSYEKL. Trimming stripped 0 bases from V and 4 bases from J, with 12 bases between. There are 15 residues in the CDR3. CDR3 coding DNA: TGCGCCAGCAGCCAAGACGGGGGTTGGGGCACTGAAGCTTTCTTT. Its translation: CASSQDGGWGTEAFF.

The V and J genes are TRBV10-3 and TRBJ1-2; D gene ambiguous. The CDR3 extends over 15 amino acids. CDR1 is ENHRY and CDR2 is SYGVKD in the germline V gene. Trimming left V 2 bases short and J 7 bases short, with 17 bases between. For the CDR3, the DNA is TGTGCCATCAGTGAGCCCTCCGCGGGGTTTGGTGGCTACACCTTC. Translated: CAISEPSAGFGGYTF.

This chain uses TRBV27 with TRBJ2-5, with a weak D call TRBD2 (7 bases). The CDR3 runs to 15 residues. The germline V gene encodes CDR1 MNHEY and CDR2 SMNVEV (reference sequence). V lost 3 bases to trimming and J lost 2 bases, with 13 bases between them. The DNA of the CDR3 is TGTGCCAGCAGTTTTGGGGGGGCGCTTCAAGAGACCCAGTACTTC. Residues: CASSFGGALQETQYF.

The chain is built from TRBV7-3 and TRBJ2-1; tentative D call: TRBD2 (6 bases). CDR3 length: 15 amino acids. Trimming pared 0 bases from V and 8 bases from J, leaving 14 bases between. CDR1 is SGHTA and CDR2 is FQGTGA in the germline V gene. As DNA, the CDR3 is TGTGCCAGCAGCTTAACGTTTCGGGGGTGGGATGAGCAGTTCTTC. It is translated as CASSLTFRGWDEQFF.

V usage is TRBV7-8 and J usage is TRBJ1-5, with 7 nucleotides matching TRBD1. Germline lookup yields CDR1 SGHVS and CDR2 FQNEAQ. Trimming at V came to 1 base and at J to 2 bases, leaving 2 bases not matched to a gene. The CDR3 length is 15 residues. The CDR3: CASSLVGGGNQPQHF. In DNA form, the CDR3 reads TGTGCCAGCAGCTTAGTAGGGGGCGGCAATCAGCCCCAGCATTTT.

V usage is TRBV9 and J usage is TRBJ1-3, with TRBD1 matching 9 bases. Germline V lookup: CDR1 SGDLS, CDR2 YYNGEE. Losses at the gene ends were 2 bases for V and 2 bases for J; bases not matched to a gene: 2. The length of the CDR3 is 15 residues. This chain's CDR3 is CASSVTGGPGNTIYF. CDR3 sequence (DNA): TGTGCCAGCAGCGTCACAGGGGGCCCTGGAAACACCATATATTTT.

V gene TRBV6-2 or TRBV6-3 combines with J gene TRBJ1-5; D perhaps matches TRBD1 (6 bases). This CDR3 is built from 15 residues. V shed 0 bases and J shed 3 bases, with 9 bases lying between them. Per the germline V gene, CDR1 is MNHEY and CDR2 is SVGEGT. The CDR3 bases are TGTGCCAGCAGTTACTCAAGGGGGTCCAATCAGCCCCAGCATTTT. Encoded protein: CASSYSRGSNQPQHF.

The chain has TRBV3-1 (or the pseudogene TRBV3-2) and TRBJ2-7, with TRBD2 matching 7 bases. V was pared by 4 bases and J by 7 bases, with 16 bases of the junction left unmatched. This CDR3 spans 16 amino acids. Germline-derived CDR1 and CDR2 are LGHDT and YNNKEL (reference sequence). Here the CDR3 DNA reads TGTGCCAGCAGCCGTACCCTTGGCGGGGGTACCATGGAGCAGTACTTC. Translating gives CASSRTLGGGTMEQYF.